The rows below give T cell receptor beta chains drawn from one sample of a study of control samples from healthy donors and cancer patients. Produced via immunoSEQ multiplex PCR; TCRdb's table is partial and in-frame only. The repertoire consists of about 160,000 clones, with roughly 90% occurring once and the leading ten covering about 12%. Sequenced input: blood. All receptors derive from a man aged 30 to 39 in good health. The CDR3 runs from the conserved cysteine through the conserved F or W. Fields, in order: V gene, J gene, D gene, clone size, CDR3 protein, CDR3 DNA. D genes are given only for firm matches. Only some rows state a clone size, as once, few, many or a class for expanded clones.

V: TRBV6-2/TRBV6-3; J: TRBJ2-1; D: TRBD2; size: .; CDR3: CASGPRGGARDEQFF; DNA: TGTGCCAGCGGCCCACGCGGGGGGGCTAGAGATGAGCAGTTCTTC
V: TRBV12-5; J: TRBJ2-2; D: .; size: .; CDR3: CASGSSQGYGGELFF; DNA: TGTGCTAGTGGTTCGTCTCAGGGTTACGGCGGGGAGCTGTTTTTT
V: TRBV18; J: TRBJ1-1; D: .; size: .; CDR3: CASSPVEGQRNTEAFF; DNA: TGTGCCAGCTCACCAGTTGAAGGGCAGCGGAACACTGAAGCTTTCTTT
V: TRBV5-3; J: TRBJ1-1; D: .; size: .; CDR3: CARSLESVPNTEAFF; DNA: TGTGCCAGAAGCTTGGAATCTGTTCCGAACACTGAAGCTTTCTTT
V: TRBV20-1; J: TRBJ1-1; D: TRBD1; size: .; CDR3: CSASGDRVGEAFF; DNA: TGCAGTGCCAGTGGGGACAGGGTCGGTGAAGCTTTCTTT
V: TRBV7-3; J: TRBJ2-7; D: TRBD1; size: .; CDR3: CASSSGTGGTEQYF; DNA: TGTGCCAGCAGCTCCGGGACAGGGGGCACCGAGCAGTACTTC
V: TRBV27; J: TRBJ2-5; D: .; size: .; CDR3: CASSLRAGETQYF; DNA: TGTGCCAGCAGTTTACGGGCAGGGGAGACCCAGTACTTC
V: TRBV5-1; J: TRBJ1-4; D: .; size: .; CDR3: CASSFSPGSDEKLFF; DNA: TGCGCCAGCAGCTTTTCCCCGGGGAGTGATGAAAAACTGTTTTTT
V: TRBV10-3; J: TRBJ2-5; D: .; size: .; CDR3: CAISGGPAGSQYF; DNA: TGTGCCATCAGTGGGGGGCCAGCCGGGTCCCAGTACTTC
V: TRBV10-3; J: TRBJ2-5; D: .; size: .; CDR3: CAISESRGNPKTQYF; DNA: TGTGCCATCAGTGAGTCGAGGGGGAACCCCAAGACCCAGTACTTC
V: TRBV13; J: TRBJ1-1; D: .; size: .; CDR3: CASSTRGGRTEAFF; DNA: TGTGCCAGCAGCACCAGAGGGGGGAGGACTGAAGCTTTCTTT
V: TRBV7-6; J: TRBJ1-3; D: .; size: .; CDR3: CASSLVLSGASGNTIYF; DNA: TGTGCCAGCAGCTTAGTCCTTTCAGGGGCCTCTGGAAACACCATATATTTT
V: TRBV30; J: TRBJ2-1; D: TRBD1; size: .; CDR3: CAWNTGVSYNEQFF; DNA: TGTGCCTGGAATACAGGGGTCTCCTACAATGAGCAGTTCTTC
V: TRBV30; J: TRBJ1-2; D: .; size: .; CDR3: CAWSVGGGASGYTF; DNA: TGTGCCTGGAGTGTAGGAGGGGGGGCGTCTGGCTACACCTTC
V: TRBV6-5; J: TRBJ1-3; D: .; size: .; CDR3: CASRHENTIYF; DNA: TGTGCCAGCAGGCACGAAAACACCATATATTTT
V: TRBV4-2; J: TRBJ1-1; D: .; size: .; CDR3: CASSHLRGRNTEAFF; DNA: TGTGCCAGCAGCCATCTGAGAGGGAGGAACACTGAAGCTTTCTTT
V: TRBV28; J: TRBJ1-1; D: TRBD1; size: .; CDR3: CASSSGQYPMNTEAFF; DNA: TGTGCCAGCAGTTCGGGACAGTACCCCATGAACACTGAAGCTTTCTTT
V: TRBV10-3; J: TRBJ2-1; D: TRBD2; size: .; CDR3: CAIRGLAGGPNEQFF; DNA: TGTGCCATCAGGGGACTAGCGGGGGGGCCTAATGAGCAGTTCTTC
V: TRBV28; J: TRBJ2-1; D: TRBD2; size: .; CDR3: CASNAGAADEQFF; DNA: TGTGCCAGCAATGCGGGAGCTGCCGATGAGCAGTTCTTC
V: TRBV3-1/TRBV3-2; J: TRBJ1-3; D: .; size: .; CDR3: CASSQGPIYGNTIYF; DNA: TGTGCCAGCAGCCAAGGCCCTATCTACGGAAACACCATATATTTT
V: TRBV14; J: TRBJ2-5; D: .; size: .; CDR3: CASSQVGETQYF; DNA: TGTGCCAGCAGCCAAGTGGGTGAGACCCAGTACTTC
V: TRBV6-2/TRBV6-3; J: TRBJ2-6; D: TRBD1; size: .; CDR3: CASSYGTGGAGANVLTF; DNA: TGTGCCAGCAGTTACGGGACAGGGGGTGCTGGGGCCAACGTCCTGACTTTC
V: TRBV28; J: TRBJ1-2; D: .; size: .; CDR3: CASTLAGFGYTF; DNA: TGTGCCAGCACCCTCGCGGGGTTCGGCTACACCTTC
V: TRBV6-5; J: TRBJ2-5; D: .; size: .; CDR3: CASSYSAGGEETQYF; DNA: TGTGCCAGCAGTTACTCAGCTGGGGGTGAAGAGACCCAGTACTTC
V: TRBV6-2/TRBV6-3; J: TRBJ1-5; D: .; size: .; CDR3: CASSARAVPDQPQHF; DNA: TGTGCCAGCAGTGCCAGGGCAGTCCCTGATCAGCCCCAGCATTTT
V: TRBV9; J: TRBJ2-7; D: .; size: .; CDR3: CASSYRDLTYEQYF; DNA: TGTGCCAGCAGCTACCGGGATCTAACCTACGAGCAGTACTTC
V: TRBV10-3; J: TRBJ2-2; D: .; size: .; CDR3: CAISANTGELFF; DNA: TGTGCCATCAGTGCGAACACCGGGGAGCTGTTTTTT
V: TRBV10-3; J: TRBJ1-1; D: .; size: .; CDR3: CAISENTEAFF; DNA: TGTGCCATCAGTGAAAACACTGAAGCTTTCTTT
V: TRBV9; J: TRBJ2-3; D: .; size: .; CDR3: CASSVEMGPDTQYF; DNA: TGTGCCAGCAGCGTTGAAATGGGCCCAGATACGCAGTATTTT
V: TRBV14; J: TRBJ2-1; D: .; size: .; CDR3: CASSQEGAQSYNEQFF; DNA: TGTGCCAGCAGCCAAGAAGGGGCACAATCCTACAATGAGCAGTTCTTC
V: TRBV5-1; J: TRBJ2-3; D: .; size: .; CDR3: CASRTGTLTDTQYF; DNA: TGCGCCAGCCGTACCGGGACGCTCACAGATACGCAGTATTTT
V: TRBV9; J: TRBJ1-2; D: .; size: .; CDR3: CASSLLQETYGYTF; DNA: TGTGCCAGCAGCCTATTACAGGAGACCTATGGCTACACCTTC
V: TRBV7-2; J: TRBJ2-7; D: .; size: .; CDR3: CASSLGDSAAEQYF; DNA: TGTGCCAGCAGCTTAGGAGACTCCGCCGCCGAGCAGTACTTC
V: TRBV27; J: TRBJ1-3; D: .; size: .; CDR3: CASSLTPTNGRLSGNTIYF; DNA: TGTGCCAGCAGTCTAACCCCTACAAACGGCAGACTCTCTGGAAACACCATATATTTT
V: TRBV5-1; J: TRBJ1-1; D: .; size: .; CDR3: CASSLFPDGNTEAFF; DNA: TGCGCCAGCAGCTTGTTCCCTGATGGGAACACTGAAGCTTTCTTT
V: TRBV6-1; J: TRBJ1-3; D: .; size: few; CDR3: CASSETSGNTIYF; DNA: TGTGCCAGCAGTGAAACATCTGGAAACACCATATATTTT
V: TRBV6-5; J: TRBJ1-1; D: .; size: .; CDR3: CASSSTPVQEAFF; DNA: TGTGCCAGCAGTTCCACCCCCGTCCAAGAAGCTTTCTTT
V: TRBV7-2; J: TRBJ2-3; D: .; size: .; CDR3: CASSLGVGRTSTDTQYF; DNA: TGTGCCAGCAGCTTAGGGGTAGGCAGGACTTCCACAGATACGCAGTATTTT
V: TRBV15; J: TRBJ2-5; D: .; size: .; CDR3: CATSSIGTIPGETQYF; DNA: TGTGCCACCAGCAGCATAGGGACCATCCCGGGGGAGACCCAGTACTTC
V: TRBV27; J: TRBJ2-2; D: .; size: .; CDR3: CASSFMGVTGELFF; DNA: TGTGCCAGCAGTTTCATGGGGGTCACCGGGGAGCTGTTTTTT
V: TRBV27; J: TRBJ2-7; D: .; size: once; CDR3: CASSSSGSRGVYEQYF; DNA: TGTGCCAGCAGTTCATCCGGATCGCGAGGAGTCTACGAGCAGTACTTC
V: TRBV11-3; J: TRBJ1-1; D: .; size: .; CDR3: CASSLGPNTEAFF; DNA: TGTGCCAGCAGCTTAGGACCGAACACTGAAGCTTTCTTT
V: TRBV5-4; J: TRBJ2-7; D: .; size: many; CDR3: CASSVRSPGGGEQYF; DNA: TGTGCCAGCAGCGTCCGCTCACCTGGAGGGGGCGAGCAGTACTTC
V: TRBV6-2/TRBV6-3; J: TRBJ1-1; D: .; size: once; CDR3: CASSYIGVQAFF; DNA: TGTGCCAGCAGTTACATAGGGGTGCAGGCTTTCTTT
V: TRBV21-1; J: TRBJ2-4; D: .; size: .; CDR3: CASSKGMLAGAPNIQYF; DNA: TGTGCCAGCAGCAAAGGGATGCTAGCGGGGGCCCCGAACATTCAGTACTTC